A single sample is the source of the 26 T cell receptor beta chains below, sequenced in a study of OX40 agonist ivuxolimab in advanced cancers. Measured with immunoSEQ multiplex PCR; TCRdb has only the in-frame clones, and not every one. Here the sample spans 53,000 or so clones, 70% to 80% being singletons. The starting material was CD4+ or CD8+ T cells sorted from blood, obtained in a trial of the OX40 agonist ivuxolimab. These receptors originate from an adult with an advanced solid tumor such as melanoma, head and neck, liver or kidney cancer.

The count of this clone is one. The rearrangement joins TRBV7-9 to TRBJ2-3, with D possibly matching TRBD1 (6 bases). This CDR3 region has 13 residues. CDR1 is SEHNR, CDR2 FQNEAQ, per germline (reference sequence). V lost 4 bases to trimming and J lost 3 bases, with 8 bases between them. CDR3 DNA sequence: TGTGCCAGCAGCTCACAGGGAACAGATACGCAGTATTTT. It yields the protein CASSSQGTDTQYF.

The chain combines TRBV11-1 with TRBJ2-3, with D uncertain. This CDR3 region has 16 residues. Germline assignment: CDR1 SGHAT and CDR2 FQDESV (reference sequence). V dropped 5 bases and J dropped 1 base, with 16 bases sitting between them. CDR3 in DNA: TGTGCCAGCAGCCCTATTGGATTGGGCGGCACAGATACGCAGTATTTT. It translates to CASSPIGLGGTDTQYF. The full variable domain, rest sourced from reference TRBV11-1 and TRBJ2-3, is EAEVAQSPRYKITEKSQAVAFWCDPISGHATLYWYRQILGQGPELLVQFQDESVVDDSQLPKDRFSAERLKGVDSTLKIQPAELGDSAMYLCASSPIGLGGTDTQYFGPGTRLTVL.

The rearrangement joins TRBV4-1 to TRBJ1-4, with D possibly being TRBD1 (6 bases). CDR3 size: 16 residues. V was pared by 2 bases and J by 2 bases, with 12 bases between. The germline gives CDR1 MGHRA, CDR2 YSYEKL. DNA for the CDR3: TGCGCCAGCAGCCAACCGAACAGGGCCACTAATGAAAAACTGTTTTTT. Amino acids: CASSQPNRATNEKLFF.

The genes are TRBV28 and TRBJ1-6; D is ambiguous. This CDR3 is 11 amino acids long. Germline assignment: CDR1 MDHEN and CDR2 SYDVKM. Trimming pared 8 bases from V and 4 bases from J, leaving 3 bases between. The CDR3 nucleotides are TGTGCCAGCGGGTATAATTCACCCCTCCACTTT. It yields the protein CASGYNSPLHF.

The chain is built from TRBV12-5 and TRBJ2-7, with no clear D. Trimming removed 2 bases at V and 7 bases at J, with 6 bases between. The germline gives CDR1 LGHNT, CDR2 FRNRAP. CDR3 length: 11 residues. DNA of the CDR3: TGTGCTAGTGGTTTGCCCTGGGAGCAGTACTTC. Residues: CASGLPWEQYF.

This chain uses TRBV27 with TRBJ2-1; 7 bases align to TRBD2. The CDR3 is 18 residues long. The ends lost 6 bases at V and 3 bases at J; junction bases unmatched: 17. The V gene's germline CDR1 is MNHEY and CDR2 SMNVEV (reference sequence). The CDR3 DNA reads TGTGCCAGCAGCAAACTAGCGACTAACGGGAGGTTCTACAATGAGCAGTTCTTC. The encoded protein is CASSKLATNGRFYNEQFF.

The chain recombines TRBV6-1 with TRBJ1-6; D remains unclear. V was trimmed by 7 bases and J by 9 bases, leaving 13 bases between them. This CDR3 comprises 13 residues. The germline CDR1 and CDR2 sequences are MNHNS and SASEGT. The CDR3 sequence is CASIESLVSPLHF. The DNA for the CDR3 is TGTGCCAGCATCGAGAGCCTCGTTTCACCCCTCCACTTT.

The genes are TRBV27 and TRBJ1-5; D call uncertain. This CDR3 is 13 amino acids long. V was trimmed by 4 bases and J by 7 bases, leaving 11 bases between them. Germline V CDR1 and CDR2: MNHEY, SMNVEV (reference sequence). The CDR3 DNA sequence: TGTGCCAGCAGTTCCCGTTGGACCCAGCCCCAGCATTTT. Protein sequence: CASSSRWTQPQHF.

This clone was picked up many times. The chain has TRBV28 and TRBJ2-7, with 10 bases identical to TRBD2. Germline CDR1 and CDR2: MDHEN and SYDVKM. V lost 5 bases to trimming and J lost 4 bases; unmatched junction nucleotides: 5. This CDR3 spans 14 amino acids. CDR3 sequence (DNA): TGTGCCAGCAGTCTACTAGCGGGAATTTACGAGCAGTACTTC. Protein: CASSLLAGIYEQYF.

The sample holds a few counts of this clone. The genes are TRBV2 and TRBJ2-5; D is perhaps TRBD1 (6 bases). CDR1 and CDR2 from the germline V gene are SNHLY and FYNNEI. This CDR3 is 17 amino acids long. The V end lost 2 bases, the J end lost 1 base, and 17 bases lay between the germline ends. CDR3 region: CASSEWGYGQTQETQYF. DNA of the CDR3: TGTGCCAGCAGTGAATGGGGCTATGGACAGACCCAAGAGACCCAGTACTTC.

This sequence joins TRBV4-1 and TRBJ1-3; D may be TRBD1 (6 bases). The CDR3 runs 19 residues. Trimming removed 0 bases at V and 0 bases at J, with 18 bases between. The germline gives CDR1 MGHRA, CDR2 YSYEKL. In DNA, the CDR3 is TGCGCCAGCAGCCAAGATCCCAGGGGAAGCTCGGGCTCTGGAAACACCATATATTTT. It encodes CASSQDPRGSSGSGNTIYF.

This clone was observed a single time. This sequence joins TRBV27 and TRBJ2-5; a weak D match, TRBD1 (6 bases). From germline, CDR1 is MNHEY and CDR2 SMNVEV (reference sequence). The CDR3 is made up of 14 amino acids. Trimming removed 1 base at V and 5 bases at J, with 11 bases between. This CDR3 is CASSLYSGEETQYF. In DNA, the CDR3 is TGTGCCAGCAGTTTATACTCAGGGGAGGAGACCCAGTACTTC.

V gene TRBV6-6 combines with J gene TRBJ1-3; D is uncertain. The CDR3 contains 13 residues. Germline loops: CDR1 MNHNY, CDR2 SVGAGI (reference sequence). The V end lost 8 bases, the J end lost 5 bases, and 13 bases lay between the germline ends. The CDR3 loop is CASHTSARNTIYF. CDR3 DNA: TGTGCCAGCCATACAAGTGCGAGAAACACCATATATTTT.

CDR3 region: CASSRGLVGNEQFF. In DNA, the CDR3 is TGTGCCAGCAGTCGGGGACTAGTAGGCAATGAGCAGTTCTTC. The chain is built from TRBV27 and TRBJ2-1; 8 bases align to TRBD2. The CDR3 is made up of 14 amino acids. V lost 5 bases and J lost 6; bases outside the gene matches: 6. Germline V gene data show CDR1 as MNHEY and CDR2 as SMNVEV (reference sequence).

This clone came up once. The CDR3 sequence: CATSRGSMDTEAFF. In nucleotides, the CDR3 is TGTGCCACCAGCAGAGGCTCGATGGACACTGAAGCTTTCTTT. The gene calls are TRBV15 and TRBJ1-1; D is uncertain. The germline gives CDR1 LNHNV, CDR2 YYDKDF (reference sequence). This CDR3 contains 14 residues. The V end was cut by 1 base, the J end by 3 bases, with 9 bases between.

V and J are TRBV5-8 and TRBJ2-7; D is perhaps TRBD1 (5 bases). CDR3 length: 14 amino acids. Germline CDR1 reads SGHTS; CDR2 reads YDEGEE. V gave up 2 bases and J gave up 2 bases, with 11 bases separating them. CDR3 in DNA: TGTGCCAGCAGCTTCACAGACAGCACCTACGAGCAGTACTTC. It is translated as CASSFTDSTYEQYF.

The gene calls are TRBV7-9 and TRBJ2-1, with TRBD2 identical over 11 bases. J lost 0 bases, V lost 5 bases, and 3 bases had no gene match. CDR3 length equals 16 residues. Germline values: CDR1 SEHNR, CDR2 FQNEAQ (reference sequence). CDR3 residues: CASSTGLADSYNEQFF. As DNA, the CDR3 is TGTGCCAGCAGCACGGGACTAGCGGACTCCTACAATGAGCAGTTCTTC. The full variable domain, rest sourced from reference TRBV7-9 and TRBJ2-1, is DTGVSQNPRHKITKRGQNVTFRCDPISEHNRLYWYRQTLGQGPEFLTYFQNEAQLEKSRLLSDRFSAERPKGSFSTLEIQRTEQGDSAMYLCASSTGLADSYNEQFFGPGTRLTVL.

V usage is TRBV5-1 and J usage is TRBJ1-1, with D tentatively TRBD1 (5 bases). Trimming took 1 base from V and 0 from J, leaving 7 bases between them. Looked up from germline, CDR1 is SGHRS and CDR2 is YFSETQ. This CDR3 comprises 14 residues. The CDR3 region has the DNA TGCGCCAGCAGCTTGAGACAGCTGAACACTGAAGCTTTCTTT. Translated: CASSLRQLNTEAFF.

This clone was counted only a few times. This chain uses TRBV6-5 with TRBJ2-1; D is uncertain. The germline gives CDR1 MNHEY, CDR2 SVGAGI. This CDR3 contains 16 residues. Trimming stripped 2 bases from V and 6 bases from J, with 17 bases between. The CDR3 spells CASSYTRTGSFNEQFF. The CDR3 nucleotides read TGTGCCAGCAGTTACACCAGGACGGGCTCGTTCAATGAGCAGTTCTTC.

The chain is built from TRBV12-5 and TRBJ1-4; no firm D call. Germline V CDR1 and CDR2: LGHNT, FRNRAP. The CDR3 spans 11 residues. V was trimmed by 6 bases and J by 13 bases, leaving 12 bases between them. CDR3 nucleotides: TGTGCTAGTGGCGTCCCGCCGCGACTGTTTTTT. Translated, it gives CASGVPPRLFF. The variable domain in full, with the rest retrieved from reference TRBV12-5 and TRBJ1-4, is DARVTQTPRHKVTEMGQEVTMRCQPILGHNTVFWYRQTMMQGLELLAYFRNRAPLDDSGMPKDRFSAEMPDATLATLKIQPSEPRDSAVYFCASGVPPRLFFGSGTQLSVL.

This clone was picked up a small number of times. V gene TRBV9 combines with J gene TRBJ1-3; possible D gene TRBD1, 6 bases. The V gene lost 4 bases and the J gene lost 2 bases, with 13 bases spanning the gap. CDR1 SGDLS and CDR2 YYNGEE come from the germline V gene. The CDR3 sequence is 15 residues long. The CDR3 DNA is TGTGCCAGCAGCCCCGAGCCAGGGGCTGGAAACACCATATATTTT. This translates into CASSPEPGAGNTIYF.

V is TRBV19 and J is TRBJ1-5; no clear D. V lost 1 base, J lost 4 bases, and 5 bases lay in between. From germline, CDR1 is LNHDA and CDR2 SQIVND (reference sequence). This CDR3 comprises 13 residues. This chain's CDR3 is CASSIGINQPQHF. The CDR3 coding sequence is TGTGCCAGTAGTATAGGAATAAATCAGCCCCAGCATTTT.

Notes on this clone: Other DNA variants within this sample encode the same CDR3. V gene TRBV6-1 combines with J gene TRBJ2-7; the D gene could be TRBD1 or TRBD2 (5 bases each). The CDR3 covers 12 residues. Germline V gene data show CDR1 as MNHNS and CDR2 as SASEGT. The V end was cut by 6 bases, the J end by 2 bases, with 8 bases between. The CDR3 is CASRGETYEQYF. The CDR3 coding sequence is TGTGCCAGCAGAGGGGAGACCTACGAGCAGTACTTC.

This chain connects TRBV4-1 to TRBJ2-3; D might be TRBD2 (7 bases). Germline CDR1 is MGHRA and CDR2 is YSYEKL. Trimming removed 0 bases at V and 5 bases at J, with 18 bases between. The CDR3 consists of 17 residues. The CDR3 sequence is CASSQDPRGAQGDTQYF. The CDR3 DNA sequence: TGCGCCAGCAGCCAAGACCCCCGGGGGGCACAAGGAGATACGCAGTATTTT.

This clone was counted only a few times. The chain couples TRBV11-3 to TRBJ1-3; possible D gene TRBD1, 6 bases. This CDR3 contains 13 residues. Germline CDR1 reads SGHNT; CDR2 reads YENEEA. Between the trimmed V and J ends, which lost 5 bases and 2 bases, there was a span of 7 bases. The CDR3 loop is CASSQGTGNTIYF. In nucleotides, the CDR3 is TGTGCCAGCAGCCAGGGGACTGGAAACACCATATATTTT.

This clone was recorded a few times. The CDR3 DNA reads as TGCGCCAGCAGCTTGGGTGACTCTGGAAACACCATATATTTT. It translates to CASSLGDSGNTIYF. This chain links TRBV5-1 with TRBJ1-3; D is unclear. Germline V gene sequence: CDR1 SGHRS, CDR2 YFSETQ. The CDR3 is 14 amino acids. V shed 0 bases and J shed 0 bases, with 4 bases lying between them.